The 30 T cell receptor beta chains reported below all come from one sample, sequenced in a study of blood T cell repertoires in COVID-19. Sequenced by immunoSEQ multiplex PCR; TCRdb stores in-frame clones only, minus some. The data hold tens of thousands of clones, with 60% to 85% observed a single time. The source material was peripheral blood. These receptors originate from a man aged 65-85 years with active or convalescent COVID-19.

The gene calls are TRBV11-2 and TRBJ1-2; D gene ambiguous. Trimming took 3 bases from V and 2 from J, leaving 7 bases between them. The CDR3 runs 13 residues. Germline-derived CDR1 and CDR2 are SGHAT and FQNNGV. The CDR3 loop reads CASSLGENYGYTF. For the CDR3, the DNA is TGTGCCAGCAGCTTGGGAGAGAACTATGGCTACACCTTC.

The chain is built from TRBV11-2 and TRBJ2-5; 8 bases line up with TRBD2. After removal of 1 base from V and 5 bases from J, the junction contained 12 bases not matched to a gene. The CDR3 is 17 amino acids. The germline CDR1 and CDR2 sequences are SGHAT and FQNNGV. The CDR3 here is CASSLGRTSGNSETQYF. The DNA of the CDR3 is TGTGCCAGCAGCTTAGGACGAACTAGCGGTAATTCGGAGACCCAGTACTTC.

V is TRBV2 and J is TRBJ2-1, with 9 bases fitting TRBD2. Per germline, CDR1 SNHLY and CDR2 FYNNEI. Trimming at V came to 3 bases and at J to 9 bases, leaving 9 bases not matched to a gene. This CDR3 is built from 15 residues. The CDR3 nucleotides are TGTGCCAGCAGTGATGGTCTAGCGGGGATAGGTGAGCAGTTCTTC. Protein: CASSDGLAGIGEQFF.

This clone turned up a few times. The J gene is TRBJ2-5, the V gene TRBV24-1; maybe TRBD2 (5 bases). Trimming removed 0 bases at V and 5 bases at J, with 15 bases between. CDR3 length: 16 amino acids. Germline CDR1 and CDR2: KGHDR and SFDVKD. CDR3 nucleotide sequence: TGTGCCACCAGTGATTTGGGTGGCCACCGAGGGGAGACCCAGTACTTC. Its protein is CATSDLGGHRGETQYF.

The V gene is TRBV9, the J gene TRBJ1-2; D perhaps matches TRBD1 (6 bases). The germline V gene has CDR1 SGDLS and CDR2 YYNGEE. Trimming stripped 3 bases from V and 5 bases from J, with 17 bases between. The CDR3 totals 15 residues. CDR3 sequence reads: CASSEGGDTTYGYTF. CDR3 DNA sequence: TGTGCCAGCAGCGAGGGGGGGGACACAACGTATGGCTACACCTTC.

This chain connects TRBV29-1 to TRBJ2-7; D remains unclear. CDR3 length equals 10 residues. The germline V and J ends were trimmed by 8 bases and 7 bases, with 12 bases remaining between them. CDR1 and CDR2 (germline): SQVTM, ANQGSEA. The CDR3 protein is CSISTGEQYF. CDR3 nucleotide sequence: TGCAGCATCTCTACGGGTGAGCAGTACTTC.

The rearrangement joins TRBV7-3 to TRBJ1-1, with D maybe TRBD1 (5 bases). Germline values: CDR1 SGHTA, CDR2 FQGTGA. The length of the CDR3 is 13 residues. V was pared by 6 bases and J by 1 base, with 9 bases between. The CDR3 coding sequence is TGTGCCAGCAGTGCTACAGGGAACACTGAAGCTTTCTTT. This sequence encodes CASSATGNTEAFF. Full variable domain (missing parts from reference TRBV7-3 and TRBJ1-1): GAGVSQTPSNKVTEKGKYVELRCDPISGHTALYWYRQSLGQGPEFLIYFQGTGAADDSGLPNDRFFAVRPEGSVSTLKIQRTERGDSAVYLCASSATGNTEAFFGQGTRLTVV.

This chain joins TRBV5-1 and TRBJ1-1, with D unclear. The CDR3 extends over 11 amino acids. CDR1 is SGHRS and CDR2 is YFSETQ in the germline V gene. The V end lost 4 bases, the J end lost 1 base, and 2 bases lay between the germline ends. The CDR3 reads CASSQNTEAFF. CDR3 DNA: TGCGCCAGCAGCCAGAACACTGAAGCTTTCTTT.

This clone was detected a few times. CDR3 in amino acids: CASSQTTGGDTEAFF. The CDR3, as DNA: TGCGCCAGCAGCCAAACGACAGGGGGTGACACTGAAGCTTTCTTT. The chain carries TRBV5-1 and TRBJ1-1; TRBD1 agrees at 9 bases. V lost 4 bases, J lost 3 bases, and 7 bases stayed unmatched. Germline assignment: CDR1 SGHRS and CDR2 YFSETQ. The CDR3 length is 15 residues.

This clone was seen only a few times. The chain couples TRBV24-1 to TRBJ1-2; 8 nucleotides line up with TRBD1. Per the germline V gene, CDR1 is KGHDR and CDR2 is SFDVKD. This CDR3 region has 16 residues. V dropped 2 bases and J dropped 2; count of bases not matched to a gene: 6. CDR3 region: CATSDSTGGRNYGYTF. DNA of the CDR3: TGTGCCACCAGTGATTCAACAGGGGGTCGGAACTATGGCTACACCTTC.

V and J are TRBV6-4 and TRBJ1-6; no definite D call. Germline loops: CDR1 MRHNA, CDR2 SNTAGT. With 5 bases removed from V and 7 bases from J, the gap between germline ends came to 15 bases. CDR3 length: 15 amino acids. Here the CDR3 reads CASSLTATGNSPLHF. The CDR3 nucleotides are TGTGCCAGCAGTTTGACCGCCACGGGGAATTCACCCCTCCACTTT.

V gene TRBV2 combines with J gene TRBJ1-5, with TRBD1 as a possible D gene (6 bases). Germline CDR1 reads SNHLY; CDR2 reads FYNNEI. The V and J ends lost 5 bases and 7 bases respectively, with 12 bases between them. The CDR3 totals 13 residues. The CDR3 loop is CASSQQGEQPQHF. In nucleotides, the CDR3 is TGTGCCAGCAGTCAACAGGGAGAACAGCCCCAGCATTTT.

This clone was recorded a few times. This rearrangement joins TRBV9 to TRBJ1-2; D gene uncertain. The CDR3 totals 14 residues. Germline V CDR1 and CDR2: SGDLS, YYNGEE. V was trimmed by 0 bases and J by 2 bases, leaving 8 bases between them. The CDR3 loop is CASSVGERNYGYTF. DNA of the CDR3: TGTGCCAGCAGCGTAGGCGAGCGGAACTATGGCTACACCTTC.

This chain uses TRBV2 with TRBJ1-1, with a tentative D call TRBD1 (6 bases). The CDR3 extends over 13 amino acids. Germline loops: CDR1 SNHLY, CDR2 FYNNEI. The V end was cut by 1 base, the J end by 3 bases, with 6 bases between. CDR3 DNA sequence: TGTGCCAGCAGTGAAGACAGGGACACTGAAGCTTTCTTT. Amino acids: CASSEDRDTEAFF.

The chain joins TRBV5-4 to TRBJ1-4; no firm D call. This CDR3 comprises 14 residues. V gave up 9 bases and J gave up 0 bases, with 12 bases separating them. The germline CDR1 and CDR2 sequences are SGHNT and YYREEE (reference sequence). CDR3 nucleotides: TGTGCCACCTCCCCACAGTCAACTAATGAAAAACTGTTTTTT. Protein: CATSPQSTNEKLFF.

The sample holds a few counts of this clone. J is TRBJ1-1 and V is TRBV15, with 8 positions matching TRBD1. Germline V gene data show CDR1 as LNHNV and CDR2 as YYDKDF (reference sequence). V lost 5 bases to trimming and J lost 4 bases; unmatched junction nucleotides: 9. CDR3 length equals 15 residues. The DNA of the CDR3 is TGTGCCACCAGCCCCTGGCAGGGGGCTACCACTGAAGCTTTCTTT. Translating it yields CATSPWQGATTEAFF.

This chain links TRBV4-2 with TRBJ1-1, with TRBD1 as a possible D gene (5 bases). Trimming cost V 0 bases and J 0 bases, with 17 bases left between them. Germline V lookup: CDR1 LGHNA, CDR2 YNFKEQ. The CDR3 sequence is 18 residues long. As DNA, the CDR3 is TGTGCCAGCAGCCAAGATATCCAGACAGTACTTATGAACACTGAAGCTTTCTTT. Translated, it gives CASSQDIQTVLMNTEAFF.

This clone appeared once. CDR3 DNA sequence: TGTGCCAGCTCACCACCAGCGGTCTCGGCCCCCAACACCATATATTTT. Protein product: CASSPPAVSAPNTIYF. The chain carries TRBV18 and TRBJ1-3; D ambiguous. The V gene's germline CDR1 is KGHSH and CDR2 LQKENI. With 0 bases removed from V and 7 bases from J, the gap between germline ends came to 16 bases. The CDR3 has 16 amino acids.

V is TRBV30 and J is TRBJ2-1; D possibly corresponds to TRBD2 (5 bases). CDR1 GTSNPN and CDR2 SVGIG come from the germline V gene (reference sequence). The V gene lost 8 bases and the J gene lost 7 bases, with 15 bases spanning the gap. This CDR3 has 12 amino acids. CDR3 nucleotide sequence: TGTGCCGGCGGAAGAACGGGAAATGAGCAGTTCTTC. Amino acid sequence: CAGGRTGNEQFF.

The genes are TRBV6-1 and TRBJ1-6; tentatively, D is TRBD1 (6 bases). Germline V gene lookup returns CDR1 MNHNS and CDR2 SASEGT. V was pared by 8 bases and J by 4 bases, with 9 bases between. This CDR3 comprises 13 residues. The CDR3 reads CASGGQYNSPLHF. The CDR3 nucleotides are TGTGCCAGCGGAGGACAGTATAATTCACCCCTCCACTTT.

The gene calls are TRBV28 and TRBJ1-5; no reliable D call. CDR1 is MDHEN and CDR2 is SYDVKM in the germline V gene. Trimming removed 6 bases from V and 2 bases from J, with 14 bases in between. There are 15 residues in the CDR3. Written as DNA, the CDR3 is TGTGCCAGCAGCCCGCCCCCCGGAGGCAATCAGCCCCAGCATTTT. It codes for CASSPPPGGNQPQHF.

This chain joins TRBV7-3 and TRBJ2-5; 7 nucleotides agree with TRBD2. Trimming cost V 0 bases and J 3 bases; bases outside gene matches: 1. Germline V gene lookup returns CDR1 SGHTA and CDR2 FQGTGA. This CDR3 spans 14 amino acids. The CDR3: CASSLTGGKETQYF. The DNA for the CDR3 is TGTGCCAGCAGCTTAACGGGGGGGAAAGAGACCCAGTACTTC.

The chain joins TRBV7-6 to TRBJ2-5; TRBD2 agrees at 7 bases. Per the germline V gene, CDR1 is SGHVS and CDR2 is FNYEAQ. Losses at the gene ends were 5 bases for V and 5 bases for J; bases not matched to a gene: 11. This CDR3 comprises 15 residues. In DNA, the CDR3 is TGTGCCAGCAGCCCCGAGTTTAGTAGCGGGGAGACCCAGTACTTC. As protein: CASSPEFSSGETQYF.

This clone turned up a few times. CDR3 sequence (DNA): TGTGCCAGCAGCCCTAGCGGGGGGGCGGCCGAGCAGTTCTTC. Protein product: CASSPSGGAAEQFF. The rearrangement joins TRBV9 to TRBJ2-1; 12 positions agree with TRBD2. The CDR3 has 14 amino acids. The V gene's germline CDR1 is SGDLS and CDR2 YYNGEE. Trimming at V came to 4 bases and at J to 10 bases, leaving 6 bases not matched to a gene.

The CDR3 region has the DNA TGTGCCACCAGTGATAACGGACAGGGGAACTACGAGCAGTACTTC. The encoded protein is CATSDNGQGNYEQYF. The chain combines TRBV24-1 with TRBJ2-7; TRBD1 agrees at 9 bases. With V trimmed by 3 bases and J by 3 bases, 5 bases remained unmatched. The germline V gene has CDR1 KGHDR and CDR2 SFDVKD. CDR3 length: 15 amino acids.

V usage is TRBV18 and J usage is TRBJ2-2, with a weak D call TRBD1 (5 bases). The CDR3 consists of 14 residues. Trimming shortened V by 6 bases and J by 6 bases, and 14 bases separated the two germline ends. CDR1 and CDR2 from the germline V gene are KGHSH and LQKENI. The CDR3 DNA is TGTGCCAGCTCGTCACAGAGCAGGGCCGGGGAGCTGTTTTTT. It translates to CASSSQSRAGELFF. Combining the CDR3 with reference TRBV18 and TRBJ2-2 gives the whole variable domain NAGVMQNPRHLVRRRGQEARLRCSPMKGHSHVYWYRQLPEEGLKFMVYLQKENIIDESGMPKERFSAEFPKEGPSILRIQQVVRGDSAAYFCASSSQSRAGELFFGEGSRLTVL.

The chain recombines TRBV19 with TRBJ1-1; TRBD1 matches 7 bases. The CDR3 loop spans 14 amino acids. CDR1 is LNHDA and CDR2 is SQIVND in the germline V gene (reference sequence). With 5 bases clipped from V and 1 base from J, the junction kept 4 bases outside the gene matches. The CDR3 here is CASSPRDRNTEAFF. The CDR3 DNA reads TGTGCCAGTAGTCCCCGGGACAGGAACACTGAAGCTTTCTTT.

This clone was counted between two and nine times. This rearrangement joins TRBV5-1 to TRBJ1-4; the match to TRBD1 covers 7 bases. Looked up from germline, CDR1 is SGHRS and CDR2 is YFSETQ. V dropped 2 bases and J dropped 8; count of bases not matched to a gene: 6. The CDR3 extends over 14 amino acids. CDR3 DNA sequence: TGCGCCAGCAGCTTCGACAGGGTGGAGGAAAAACTGTTTTTT. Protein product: CASSFDRVEEKLFF.

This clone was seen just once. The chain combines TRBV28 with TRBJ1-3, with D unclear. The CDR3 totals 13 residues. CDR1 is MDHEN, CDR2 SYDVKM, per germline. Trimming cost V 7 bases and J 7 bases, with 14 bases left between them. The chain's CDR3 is CASTPSRRNTIYF. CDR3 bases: TGTGCCAGCACCCCTAGTAGGCGGAACACCATATATTTT.

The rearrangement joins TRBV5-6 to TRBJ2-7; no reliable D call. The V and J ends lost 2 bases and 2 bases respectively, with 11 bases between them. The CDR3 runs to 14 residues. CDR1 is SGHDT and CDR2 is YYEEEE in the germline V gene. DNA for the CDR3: TGTGCCAGCAGCTTTCGAGACGGAGCCTACGAGCAGTACTTC. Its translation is CASSFRDGAYEQYF.